Each of the 5 T cell receptor beta chains below was sequenced from the same sample in a study of blood T cell repertoires in COVID-19 (dated by TCRdb to about 2020). Library preparation used the immunoSEQ multiplex PCR assay. The immuneACCESS repertoire file appears here via TCRdb, limited to in-frame rearrangements. These files lack a portion of the clones; in checked studies, under half of the deficit traces to unresolved V genes, and the cause of the others is not known. The sample table holds over 200,000 clones, of which approximately 86% were seen once. The ten largest make up around 4% of the sample. Sequencing was performed on PBMCs or T cells enriched from blood (not recorded which). Source of these receptors: a woman in her thirties who had been exposed to COVID-19.

The chain recombines TRBV27 with TRBJ2-7; 11 bases fit TRBD1. The germline V gene has CDR1 MNHEY and CDR2 SMNVEV (reference sequence). The CDR3 is made up of 17 amino acids. V lost 6 bases, J lost 4 bases, and 14 bases stayed unmatched. CDR3 region: CASSALPRTGGMYEQYF. DNA for the CDR3: TGTGCCAGCAGCGCCCTGCCGAGGACAGGGGGCATGTACGAGCAGTACTTC.

This sequence joins TRBV5-5 and TRBJ1-1; no clear D. The CDR3 runs 13 residues. CDR1 is SGHKS, CDR2 YYEKEE, per germline (reference sequence). The V end was cut by 4 bases, the J end by 0 bases, with 7 bases between. The CDR3, as DNA: TGTGCCAGCAGCCCTGCGTTGAACACTGAAGCTTTCTTT. Translation gives CASSPALNTEAFF.

The rearrangement joins TRBV9 to TRBJ2-3; no clear D. Looked up from germline, CDR1 is SGDLS and CDR2 is YYNGEE. Deletions cut 3 bases from V and 0 bases from J, with 17 bases between. This CDR3 contains 17 residues. The CDR3 DNA follows: TGTGCCAGCAGCGAGTCGGCAGGATACGCTAGCACAGATACGCAGTATTTT. Translated, it gives CASSESAGYASTDTQYF. The full variable domain, with the rest looked up from reference TRBV9 and TRBJ2-3, is DSGVTQTPKHLITATGQRVTLRCSPRSGDLSVYWYQQSLDQGLQFLIQYYNGEERAKGNILERFSAQQFPDLHSELNLSSLELGDSALYFCASSESAGYASTDTQYFGPGTRLTVL.

The V and J genes are TRBV29-1 and TRBJ2-1; D is perhaps TRBD1 (5 bases). The CDR3 length is 15 residues. Germline values: CDR1 SQVTM, CDR2 ANQGSEA. V lost 6 bases to trimming and J lost 0 bases, with 15 bases between them. CDR3 amino acids: CSVLRQTSSYNEQFF. CDR3 DNA: TGCAGCGTCCTTAGACAGACAAGCTCCTACAATGAGCAGTTCTTC.

The rearrangement joins TRBV3-1 (or the pseudogene TRBV3-2) to TRBJ1-5; D is uncertain. V was shortened by 4 bases and J by 4 bases, with 8 bases between the two germline ends. The CDR3 runs to 13 residues. Germline loops: CDR1 LGHDT, CDR2 YNNKEL (reference sequence). The CDR3 region is CASSPGLNQPQHF. The CDR3 DNA is TGTGCCAGCAGCCCCGGGTTAAATCAGCCCCAGCATTTT.